The 18 T cell receptor beta chains given below trace back to one sample, sequenced in a study of T cells in Graves' hyperthyroidism and ophthalmopathy. RNA transcripts gave rise to amplified TCR beta CDR3 regions. The HTBI primer set served for first-round RT-PCR of the TCR CDR3. TCRdb analysed the multiplex PCR reads with MiXCR anew, one entry per CDR3 protein. The table includes a few hundred thousand distinct CDR3 sequences, around 15% detected once. The source material was blood. The receptors originated from a woman between 40 and 55 years old with Graves' hyperthyroidism.

This clonotype showed up just a few times. The J gene is TRBJ2-3, the V gene TRBV19; 10 bases align to TRBD1. This CDR3 has 16 residues. J gave up 5 bases and V 5 bases, and 10 bases lay outside the gene matches. The germline CDR1 and CDR2 sequences are LNHDA and SQIVND (reference sequence). CDR3 nucleotide sequence: TGTGCCAGTAGTGGAGGACAGGGGGGACTCGGAGATACGCAGTATTTT. Encoded protein: CASSGGQGGLGDTQYF.

V usage is TRBV6-1 and J usage is TRBJ2-3; 11 nucleotides line up with TRBD2. This CDR3 contains 14 residues. With V trimmed by 8 bases and J by 3 bases, 4 bases remained unmatched. The germline gives CDR1 MNHNS, CDR2 SASEGT. The CDR3 reads CASVSGRDTDTQYF. DNA of the CDR3: TGTGCCAGCGTTAGCGGGAGGGATACAGATACGCAGTATTTT.

This clonotype has a handful of counts. The gene calls are TRBV29-1 and TRBJ2-2; the D gene is possibly TRBD2 (6 bases). Trimming pared 4 bases from V and 1 base from J, leaving 7 bases between. Germline values: CDR1 SQVTM, CDR2 ANQGSEA. The CDR3 loop spans 13 amino acids. CDR3 region: CSVVSGNTGELFF. CDR3 nucleotides: TGCAGCGTTGTTAGCGGGAACACCGGGGAGCTGTTTTTT.

The chain couples TRBV20-1 to TRBJ1-2, with a possible D match to TRBD1 (5 bases). The CDR3 sequence is 13 residues long. Trimming took 0 bases from V and 7 from J, leaving 12 bases between them. CDR1 DFQATT and CDR2 SNEGSKA come from the germline V gene (reference sequence). CDR3 sequence (DNA): TGCAGTGCTAGAGATTTGCAGGGAGGTGGCTACACCTTC. Amino acids: CSARDLQGGGYTF.

This clonotype was counted ten times or more. The V and J genes are TRBV11-2 and TRBJ1-1; a weak D match, TRBD1 (5 bases). V lost 3 bases and J lost 6, with 14 bases in between. The CDR3 length is 14 residues. Per the germline V gene, CDR1 is SGHAT and CDR2 is FQNNGV. The CDR3, as DNA: TGTGCCAGCAGCTTTTCTTGGGGCGCGGCTGAAGCTTTCTTT. Its translation: CASSFSWGAAEAFF.

This clonotype occurred many times. The chain combines TRBV6-5 with TRBJ2-7; 11 bases are shared with TRBD2. Germline V gives CDR1 MNHEY, CDR2 SVGAGI. V dropped 2 bases and J dropped 5; count of bases not matched to a gene: 5. The CDR3 extends over 15 amino acids. CDR3 sequence: CASSYTSGSINEQYF. As DNA, the CDR3 is TGTGCCAGCAGTTACACTAGCGGGAGCATCAACGAGCAGTACTTC.

This clonotype appeared many times. V and J are TRBV5-1 and TRBJ2-3; 8 nucleotides line up with TRBD1. This CDR3 is built from 16 residues. CDR1 SGHRS and CDR2 YFSETQ come from the germline V gene. After removal of 5 bases from V and 0 bases from J, the junction contained 8 bases not matched to a gene. The CDR3 reads CASRPPGQGSTDTQYF. Written as DNA, the CDR3 is TGCGCCAGCAGACCCCCAGGACAGGGCAGCACAGATACGCAGTATTTT.

The rearrangement uses TRBV5-1 and TRBJ2-1; 7 bases match TRBD2. CDR3 length equals 15 residues. Germline V gives CDR1 SGHRS, CDR2 YFSETQ. Trimming took 0 bases from V and 8 from J; bases not matched to a gene: 8. CDR3 protein: CASSLVGRGRDEQFF. CDR3 DNA: TGCGCCAGCAGCTTGGTAGGGAGGGGCAGGGATGAGCAGTTCTTC.

This clonotype has ten or more counts. This rearrangement joins TRBV7-2 to TRBJ2-7, with TRBD2 matching 8 bases. This CDR3 has 14 residues. Germline CDR1 is SGHTA and CDR2 is FQGNSA. The V and J ends lost 4 bases and 3 bases, in that order; junction bases with no gene match: 5. CDR3 nucleotide sequence: TGTGCCAGCAGCTCGGGACTAGTTGGCTACGAGCAGTACTTC. The encoded protein is CASSSGLVGYEQYF. The full variable domain, with the rest looked up from reference TRBV7-2 and TRBJ2-7, is GAGVSQSPSNKVTEKGKDVELRCDPISGHTALYWYRQSLGQGLEFLIYFQGNSAPDKSGLPSDRFSAERTGGSVSTLTIQRTQQEDSAVYLCASSSGLVGYEQYFGPGTRLTVT.

In its sample, this clonotype was seen a few times. This rearrangement joins TRBV19 to TRBJ2-1; 8 bases are shared with TRBD1. This CDR3 has 16 amino acids. From germline, CDR1 is LNHDA and CDR2 SQIVND (reference sequence). J was trimmed by 7 bases and V by 5 bases; bases with no gene match: 13. CDR3 sequence (DNA): TGTGCCAGTAGTCCCACGGGACAGGTCGGCGGGAATGAGCAGTTCTTC. It is translated as CASSPTGQVGGNEQFF.

As regards this clonotype: One base away lies a much larger clone, so this may be a sequencing read error. V is TRBV28 and J is TRBJ2-1, with a weak D call TRBD2 (6 bases). Germline lookup yields CDR1 MDHEN and CDR2 SYDVKM. The germline V and J ends were trimmed by 5 bases and 5 bases, with 13 bases remaining between them. The CDR3 loop spans 14 amino acids. The CDR3 coding sequence is TGTGCCAGCAGTCCCGGGACTCTCCACAATGAGCAGTTCTTC. Its translation is CASSPGTLHNEQFF.

CDR3 sequence (DNA): TGTGCCAGTAGTCCCGGGACTGTGGTGGAGACCCAGTACTTC. Its protein product is CASSPGTVVETQYF. The V and J genes are TRBV19 and TRBJ2-5, with a weak D call TRBD2 (6 bases). CDR3 length equals 14 residues. Germline CDR1 LNHDA, CDR2 SQIVND (reference sequence). The V end was cut by 5 bases, the J end by 5 bases, with 15 bases between.

This clonotype has at least ten counts. This sequence joins TRBV5-1 and TRBJ1-2; TRBD1 matches 7 bases. CDR3 length: 13 residues. V lost 3 bases and J lost 6; bases outside the gene matches: 5. Looked up from germline, CDR1 is SGHRS and CDR2 is YFSETQ. The CDR3 DNA sequence: TGCGCCAGCAGCTCGACAGGGTCGGATGGCTACACCTTC. Protein: CASSSTGSDGYTF.

In DNA form, the CDR3 reads TGTGCCAGCAGCTTAGGGACCGGGACTAGCGGCAATGAGCAGTTCTTC. This gives the protein CASSLGTGTSGNEQFF. The chain employs TRBV11-2 and TRBJ2-1; 11 nucleotides align to TRBD2. CDR1 and CDR2 from the germline V gene are SGHAT and FQNNGV. The CDR3 spans 16 residues. The ends lost 1 base at V and 6 bases at J; junction bases unmatched: 5.

This rearrangement joins TRBV6-2 or TRBV6-3 to TRBJ1-5; D remains ambiguous. Germline-derived CDR1 and CDR2 are MNHEY and SVGEGT. Trimming removed 9 bases at V and 0 bases at J, with 12 bases between. The CDR3 extends over 14 amino acids. The CDR3 coding sequence is TGTGCCAGTGGACGGTCATATAGCAATCAGCCCCAGCATTTT. This gives the protein CASGRSYSNQPQHF.

The table lists this clonotype with many counts. The chain carries TRBV20-1 and TRBJ2-7, with D unresolved. Trimming took 1 base from V and 5 from J, leaving 9 bases between them. The CDR3 length is 12 residues. Germline values: CDR1 DFQATT, CDR2 SNEGSKA (reference sequence). The CDR3 loop reads CSARGTDNEQYF. CDR3 sequence (DNA): TGCAGTGCTAGAGGGACCGACAACGAGCAGTACTTC.

This clonotype was seen many times. The V gene is TRBV7-8, the J gene TRBJ2-1; 10 positions agree with TRBD2. The CDR3 is 16 amino acids. Germline values: CDR1 SGHVS, CDR2 FQNEAQ. J lost 6 bases, V lost 5 bases, and 10 bases had no gene match. The CDR3 spells CASSPSVAGGLNEQFF. The DNA for the CDR3 is TGTGCCAGCAGCCCGAGCGTAGCGGGAGGTCTCAATGAGCAGTTCTTC.

As to this clonotype: This may arise from a read error, as a much more abundant clone is one base away. The rearrangement uses TRBV29-1 and TRBJ2-7; TRBD2 aligns across 10 bases. Losses at the gene ends were 3 bases for V and 5 bases for J; bases not matched to a gene: 4. CDR1 is SQVTM and CDR2 is ANQGSEA in the germline V gene. The CDR3 covers 13 residues. For the CDR3, the DNA is TGCAGCGTTGAGACTAGCGGGTTTCACGAGCAGTACTTC. Translating it yields CSVETSGFHEQYF.